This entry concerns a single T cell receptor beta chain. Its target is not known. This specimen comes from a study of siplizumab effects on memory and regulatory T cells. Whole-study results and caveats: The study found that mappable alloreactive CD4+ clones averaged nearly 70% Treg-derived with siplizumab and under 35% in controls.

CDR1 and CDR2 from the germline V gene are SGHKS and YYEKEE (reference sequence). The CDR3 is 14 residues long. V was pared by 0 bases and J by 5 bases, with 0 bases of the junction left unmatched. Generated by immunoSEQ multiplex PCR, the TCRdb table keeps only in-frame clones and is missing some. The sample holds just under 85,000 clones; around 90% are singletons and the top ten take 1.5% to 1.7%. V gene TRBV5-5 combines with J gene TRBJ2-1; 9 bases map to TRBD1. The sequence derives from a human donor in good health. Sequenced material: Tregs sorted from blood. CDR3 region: CASSLGDRDNEQFF. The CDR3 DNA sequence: TGTGCCAGCAGCTTGGGGGACAGGGACAATGAGCAGTTCTTC. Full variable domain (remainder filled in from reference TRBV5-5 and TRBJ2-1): DAGVTQSPTHLIKTRGQQVTLRCSPISGHKSVSWYQQVLGQGPQFIFQYYEKEERGRGNFPDRFSARQFPNYSSELNVNALLLGDSALYLCASSLGDRDNEQFFGPGTRLTVL.